What follows are 26 T cell receptor beta chains derived from one specimen sequenced in a study of cytomegalovirus exposure and HLA in healthy donors. 13 Jbeta primers and 60 Vbeta primers were used for the PCR. Clones were sequenced by immunoSEQ multiplex PCR, and TCRdb holds only the in-frame ones, with some missing. The table shows around 130,000 clones, with roughly three quarters occurring only once. Sequenced material: PBMCs. These receptor sequences come from a woman aged 60-75 years in good health and CMV-seronegative.

CDR3: CASIGGNVNYGYTF. The DNA of the CDR3 is TGTGCCAGCATCGGGGGGAATGTCAACTATGGCTACACCTTC. This chain uses TRBV28 with TRBJ1-2; a possible D gene is TRBD1 (5 bases). The CDR3 spans 14 residues. V lost 7 bases and J 2 bases, leaving 14 bases between the germline ends. The germline V gene has CDR1 MDHEN and CDR2 SYDVKM.

The chain recombines TRBV18 with TRBJ2-7, with D perhaps TRBD2 (5 bases). Germline loops: CDR1 KGHSH, CDR2 LQKENI. V dropped 8 bases and J dropped 5 bases, with 16 bases sitting between them. The CDR3 spans 13 residues. The DNA of the CDR3 is TGTGCCAGCACGCAGAACTCGCGGGACGAGCAGTACTTC. Protein: CASTQNSRDEQYF.

The chain employs TRBV9 and TRBJ1-2, with D hard to call. Per the germline V gene, CDR1 is SGDLS and CDR2 is YYNGEE. The CDR3 is made up of 11 amino acids. Trimming took off 3 bases at V and 4 bases at J, with 4 bases between the two ends. For the CDR3, the DNA is TGTGCCAGCAGCGGTCTCTATGGCTACACCTTC. It translates to CASSGLYGYTF.

The chain uses TRBV28 and TRBJ1-5; D gene ambiguous. V lost 5 bases to trimming and J lost 3 bases, with 11 bases between them. This CDR3 contains 14 residues. Germline V gene data show CDR1 as MDHEN and CDR2 as SYDVKM. The CDR3 DNA is TGTGCCAGCAGTCCAGGTGGGTCCAATCAGCCCCAGCATTTT. Residues: CASSPGGSNQPQHF.

This chain uses TRBV4-1 with TRBJ2-5, with TRBD1 identical over 8 bases. The CDR3 totals 16 residues. Losses at the gene ends were 0 bases for V and 5 bases for J; bases not matched to a gene: 8. Germline assignment: CDR1 MGHRA and CDR2 YSYEKL. In DNA form, the CDR3 reads TGCGCCAGCAGCCAAGAGGGTCAGGGGGCCCCTGAGACCCAGTACTTC. Its protein is CASSQEGQGAPETQYF.

The gene calls are TRBV5-1 and TRBJ2-3; D unresolved. Germline values: CDR1 SGHRS, CDR2 YFSETQ. The CDR3 contains 14 residues. Trimming removed 1 base at V and 0 bases at J, with 6 bases between. The CDR3 here is CASSLLASTDTQYF. In DNA form, the CDR3 reads TGCGCCAGCAGCTTGTTGGCCAGCACAGATACGCAGTATTTT.

V is TRBV19 and J is TRBJ1-4, with D hard to call. The CDR3 loop spans 15 amino acids. V lost 5 bases to trimming and J lost 7 bases, with 17 bases between them. Germline V lookup: CDR1 LNHDA, CDR2 SQIVND (reference sequence). CDR3 nucleotide sequence: TGTGCCAGTAGTCCTGGTAGCCTCTCAAGTGAAAAACTGTTTTTT. This translates into CASSPGSLSSEKLFF.

The V gene is TRBV6-1, the J gene TRBJ1-2, with D tentatively TRBD1 (6 bases). Germline CDR1 reads MNHNS; CDR2 reads SASEGT. The CDR3 consists of 15 residues. V lost 7 bases and J 1 base, leaving 16 bases between the germline ends. For the CDR3, the DNA is TGTGCCAGCACGTTGGGACACTCCAATAACTATGGCTACACCTTC. Its protein is CASTLGHSNNYGYTF.

V is TRBV30 and J is TRBJ1-1, with a tentative D call TRBD1 (5 bases). The CDR3 loop spans 14 amino acids. Germline assignment: CDR1 GTSNPN and CDR2 SVGIG (reference sequence). V shed 3 bases and J shed 11 bases, with 22 bases lying between them. Here the CDR3 reads CAWSPTARGGMAFF. The CDR3 DNA follows: TGTGCCTGGAGCCCAACCGCGCGGGGCGGGATGGCTTTCTTT.

This clone showed up just a few times. The V gene is TRBV7-7, the J gene TRBJ2-5, with 7 positions matching TRBD1. CDR1 and CDR2 (germline): SSHAT, FNYEAQ (reference sequence). V was clipped by 5 bases and J by 0 bases; unmatched bases: 3. The CDR3 is 14 residues long. The CDR3 nucleotides are TGTGCCAGCAGCACGACAGGGTACCAAGAGACCCAGTACTTC. Amino acid sequence: CASSTTGYQETQYF.

The chain carries TRBV7-9 and TRBJ1-1, with D perhaps TRBD1 (6 bases). The CDR3 spans 19 residues. Trimming cost V 5 bases and J 0 bases, with 25 bases left between them. Germline V lookup: CDR1 SEHNR, CDR2 FQNEAQ (reference sequence). CDR3: CASSITQQGRIFMNTEAFF. DNA for the CDR3: TGTGCCAGCAGCATTACTCAACAGGGCCGAATCTTTATGAACACTGAAGCTTTCTTT.

This clone came up a few times. The gene calls are TRBV28 and TRBJ2-7, with 7 bases lining up with TRBD2. Germline lookup yields CDR1 MDHEN and CDR2 SYDVKM. Germline trimming cut 7 bases from V and 6 bases from J; bases unmatched to any gene: 12. This CDR3 is built from 14 residues. The CDR3 protein is CASNPSGVTGEQYF. The CDR3 region has the DNA TGTGCCAGCAACCCTAGCGGTGTCACGGGCGAGCAGTACTTC.

The chain combines TRBV7-9 with TRBJ2-5; TRBD1 aligns across 7 bases. The V gene's germline CDR1 is SEHNR and CDR2 FQNEAQ (reference sequence). Trimming cost V 1 base and J 2 bases; bases outside gene matches: 7. CDR3 length: 16 residues. As DNA, the CDR3 is TGTGCCAGCAGCTTAGAGGGGGCAGTGAGACAAGAGACCCAGTACTTC. Encoded protein: CASSLEGAVRQETQYF.

The genes are TRBV28 and TRBJ1-2; the D gene is possibly TRBD1 (5 bases). Germline V gene sequence: CDR1 MDHEN, CDR2 SYDVKM. CDR3 size: 17 residues. V was clipped by 6 bases and J by 4 bases, with 24 bases between them. The CDR3 DNA is TGTGCCAGCAGATTAGAAGGGGCAGCATCATATCTCTATGGCTACACCTTC. Encoded protein: CASRLEGAASYLYGYTF.

The CDR3: CASRRTGANEKLFF. The CDR3 coding sequence is TGTGCCAGCAGACGGACAGGGGCTAATGAAAAACTGTTTTTT. V usage is TRBV27 and J usage is TRBJ1-4; 9 bases line up with TRBD1. J lost 3 bases, V lost 6 bases, and 2 bases had no gene match. CDR1 and CDR2 from the germline V gene are MNHEY and SMNVEV (reference sequence). This CDR3 has 14 residues. Drawing the rest from reference TRBV27 and TRBJ1-4, the complete variable domain is EAQVTQNPRYLITVTGKKLTVTCSQNMNHEYMSWYRQDPGLGLRQIYYSMNVEVTDKGDVPEGYKVSRKEKRNFPLILESPSPNQTSLYFCASRRTGANEKLFFGSGTQLSVL.

In its sample, this clone was seen a few times. The gene calls are TRBV23-1 and TRBJ1-2, with D unclear. TRBV23-1 is marked as an open reading frame, function uncertain. V was trimmed by 0 bases and J by 8 bases, leaving 13 bases between them. This CDR3 is built from 14 residues. The CDR3 DNA reads TGCGCCAGCAGTCAATCGGTACTATGGAAGGGCTACACCTTC. This encodes CASSQSVLWKGYTF.

This clone was found a few times. This sample includes further DNA sequences coding for the same CDR3. CDR3 in DNA: TGCGCCAGCAGCTTGGATCGGTACGAGCAGTACTTC. Translating it yields CASSLDRYEQYF. The rearrangement links TRBV5-1 to TRBJ2-7, with D uncertain. Germline-derived CDR1 and CDR2 are SGHRS and YFSETQ. Trimming removed 0 bases at V and 4 bases at J, with 5 bases between. The CDR3 sequence is 12 residues long.

The gene calls are TRBV5-1 and TRBJ2-3; 9 bases are a match to TRBD2. Looked up from germline, CDR1 is SGHRS and CDR2 is YFSETQ. The V gene end was trimmed by 0 bases and the J gene end by 0 bases; junction bases not matched to a gene: 11. The CDR3 totals 19 residues. The CDR3 region has the DNA TGCGCCAGCAGCTTGGTCCTAGCGGGGACCCGTGCTAGCACAGATACGCAGTATTTT. It codes for CASSLVLAGTRASTDTQYF.

This chain links TRBV29-1 with TRBJ1-3; 10 nucleotides match TRBD1. The CDR3 consists of 17 residues. Trimming cost V 7 bases and J 0 bases; bases outside gene matches: 12. Germline CDR1 reads SQVTM; CDR2 reads ANQGSEA. The CDR3 here is CSARKGTGASSGNTIYF. The CDR3 bases are TGCAGCGCCCGGAAAGGGACAGGGGCGAGCTCTGGAAACACCATATATTTT.

V gene TRBV6-1 combines with J gene TRBJ2-2; 7 bases map to TRBD1. Trimming took 4 bases from V and 7 from J; bases not matched to a gene: 9. This CDR3 contains 15 residues. CDR1 MNHNS and CDR2 SASEGT come from the germline V gene. The chain's CDR3 is CASSAPGGDVGELFF. The DNA for the CDR3 is TGTGCCAGCAGTGCACCAGGGGGAGATGTCGGGGAGCTGTTTTTT.

The chain has TRBV5-4 and TRBJ2-3, with 8 nucleotides matching TRBD1. Germline V gene data show CDR1 as SGHNT and CDR2 as YYREEE (reference sequence). The CDR3 sequence is 15 residues long. V shed 3 bases and J 14 bases; nucleotides not matched to a gene: 17. The DNA of the CDR3 is TGTGCCAGCAGCTCTACACAGACAGGGGCCGGAGGCATGTATTTT. Amino acid sequence: CASSSTQTGAGGMYF.

This chain connects TRBV9 to TRBJ2-1; TRBD2 aligns across 10 bases. This CDR3 contains 16 residues. Per the germline V gene, CDR1 is SGDLS and CDR2 is YYNGEE. Trimming cost V 3 bases and J 6 bases; bases outside gene matches: 9. CDR3 residues: CASSESSGRVGNEQFF. Here the CDR3 DNA reads TGTGCCAGCAGCGAGTCGAGCGGGAGGGTGGGCAATGAGCAGTTCTTC.

This clone was counted a few times. The chain joins TRBV7-2 to TRBJ2-5; D might be TRBD2 (5 bases). The CDR3 consists of 14 residues. Trimming stripped 6 bases from V and 2 bases from J, with 13 bases between. The germline V gene has CDR1 SGHTA and CDR2 FQGNSA. The CDR3: CASSLDYIQETQYF. The CDR3, as DNA: TGTGCCAGCAGTCTCGACTACATTCAAGAGACCCAGTACTTC. Filled out from reference TRBV7-2 and TRBJ2-5, the complete variable domain reads GAGVSQSPSNKVTEKGKDVELRCDPISGHTALYWYRQSLGQGLEFLIYFQGNSAPDKSGLPSDRFSAERTGGSVSTLTIQRTQQEDSAVYLCASSLDYIQETQYFGPGTRLLVL.

The J gene is TRBJ1-1, the V gene TRBV5-1, with 7 bases fitting TRBD1. Germline V gene sequence: CDR1 SGHRS, CDR2 YFSETQ. Germline trimming cut 7 bases from V and 1 base from J; bases unmatched to any gene: 13. This CDR3 contains 16 residues. The CDR3 bases are TGCGCCAGCGGACGAGTTGAGACAGGGTCGAACACTGAAGCTTTCTTT. This codes for CASGRVETGSNTEAFF. Full variable domain (missing parts from reference TRBV5-1 and TRBJ1-1): KAGVTQTPRYLIKTRGQQVTLSCSPISGHRSVSWYQQTPGQGLQFLFEYFSETQRNKGNFPGRFSGRQFSNSRSEMNVSTLELGDSALYLCASGRVETGSNTEAFFGQGTRLTVV.

The V and J genes are TRBV23-1 and TRBJ2-1, with 7 bases matching TRBD1. TRBV23-1 is labeled an ORF, and its function is uncertain. V was pared by 3 bases and J by 16 bases, with 18 bases of the junction left unmatched. The CDR3 is made up of 15 amino acids. CDR3 nucleotide sequence: TGCGCCAGCAGTCAGAGTGCTCGGTGGGACAGACGAAAATTCTTC. It yields the protein CASSQSARWDRRKFF.

This sequence joins TRBV6-1 and TRBJ1-5; 8 positions agree with TRBD1. CDR1 MNHNS and CDR2 SASEGT come from the germline V gene. The CDR3 extends over 14 amino acids. The V and J ends lost 10 bases and 5 bases, in that order; junction bases with no gene match: 10. CDR3 protein: CATTGTGNYQPQHF. CDR3 DNA: TGTGCCACCACCGGGACAGGTAATTATCAGCCCCAGCATTTT.